The present T cell receptor beta chain was sequenced within a study of cytomegalovirus exposure and HLA in healthy donors. In germline, CDR1 is SQVTM, CDR2 ANQGSEA. The CDR3 has 15 amino acids. V trimming: 7 bases; J trimming: 4 bases; junction bases outside the gene matches: 12. It was with 60 Vbeta and 13 Jbeta primers that the PCR ran. Assay: immunoSEQ multiplex PCR; the TCRdb copy retains only in-frame clones and omits some. The data hold 85,000 to 100,000 clones, with over 60% observed a single time. The V and J genes are TRBV29-1 and TRBJ2-1, with 8 positions matching TRBD1. The TCR was taken from a male donor in good health and CMV-seropositive. The sample consisted of PBMCs. CDR3 DNA: TGCAGCGCCGAAGGACAGGGCAGAGTTTACAATGAGCAGTTCTTC. This codes for CSAEGQGRVYNEQFF.